This is a list of T cell receptor beta chains from one sample in a study of PD-1 blockade in classical Hodgkin lymphoma. Sequencing used immunoSEQ multiplex PCR; TCRdb keeps in-frame clones, though not all of them. The top ten hold roughly 15% of the sample, which has 90,000 to 100,000 clones, 81% seen once. Here the sequenced sample was peripheral blood mononuclear cells (PBMCs), taken before the second cycle of nivolumab. The receptors were gathered from a human donor with classical Hodgkin lymphoma. Both conserved end residues are part of each CDR3. D genes are given only for firm matches. Size is omitted from some rows. Given values are once, few, many or a class for expanded clones.

TRBV4-3,TRBJ1-1,-,-,13,TGCGCCAGCAGCCAAGACCCGAACACTGAAGCTTTCTTT,CASSQDPNTEAFF
TRBV18,TRBJ2-5,-,TRBD2,14,TGTGCCAGCTCCACGGGGGGGACGGTAAAGTCCCAGTACTTC,CASSTGGTVKSQYF
TRBV7-6,TRBJ2-7,few,TRBD2,17,TGTGCCAGCAGCCCGGGACTAGCGGGTAGGAGCTCCTACGAGCAGTACTTC,CASSPGLAGRSSYEQYF
TRBV7-9,TRBJ2-2,-,-,14,TGTGCCAGCAGCCAATCGGGACGGACCGGGGAGCTGTTTTTT,CASSQSGRTGELFF
TRBV30,TRBJ1-2,-,TRBD1,16,TGTGCCTGGAGTGTTCCGGGACAGGGGTACGGCTATGGCTACACCTTC,CAWSVPGQGYGYGYTF
TRBV6-6,TRBJ1-1,-,-,13,TGTGCCAGCAGTTACCGCGCCCCGTCGTCAGCTTTCTTT,CASSYRAPSSAFF
TRBV15,TRBJ2-1,few,TRBD1,18,TGTGCCACCAGCAGAGCAGACCTGGGACAGGGGTTCTACAATGAGCAGTTCTTC,CATSRADLGQGFYNEQFF
TRBV11-3,TRBJ2-5,-,-,14,TGTGCCAGCAGCTTTTTACAGGGGAGGGAGACCCAGTACTTC,CASSFLQGRETQYF
TRBV19,TRBJ2-6,-,-,17,TGTGCCAGTAGTATAATTGGGGTGGGCTCTGGGGCCAACGTCCTGACTTTC,CASSIIGVGSGANVLTF
TRBV7-2,TRBJ1-2,medium-sized,-,14,TGTGCCAGCAGCCCGACGGGGGGGCGGGATGGCTACACCTTC,CASSPTGGRDGYTF
TRBV5-5,TRBJ2-5,-,-,13,TGTGCCAGCAGCCCGATGAGGGAAGAGACCCAGTACTTC,CASSPMREETQYF
TRBV28,TRBJ2-4,-,TRBD1,14,TGTGCCAGCGAAGACAGGGGGATGGGGAACATTCAGTACTTC,CASEDRGMGNIQYF
TRBV2,TRBJ1-1,-,-,13,TGTGCCAGCAGTACGAACCAGAACACTGAAGCTTTCTTT,CASSTNQNTEAFF
TRBV10-3,TRBJ2-1,-,-,12,TGTGCCATCAGTGTACTCGACAATGAGCAGTTCTTC,CAISVLDNEQFF
TRBV5-1,TRBJ1-5,-,-,14,TGCGCCAGCAGCTTGGTTGGGGGGAGTCAGCCCCAGCATTTT,CASSLVGGSQPQHF
TRBV7-2,TRBJ1-2,-,-,10,TGTGCCAGCAGCTTTAGGGGCTACACCTTC,CASSFRGYTF
TRBV4-1,TRBJ2-7,-,-,15,TGCGCCAGCAGCCCACAGAAGACCAAAACCTACGAGCAGTACTTC,CASSPQKTKTYEQYF
TRBV19,TRBJ2-6,once,-,16,TGTGCCAGTAGTGGCGAGGTGCGCTCTGGGGCCAACGTCCTGACTTTC,CASSGEVRSGANVLTF
TRBV11-2,TRBJ2-5,-,TRBD1,18,TGTGCCAGCAGCTTAGTACCGGTTGTCGGACAGGGAAAAGAGACCCAGTACTTC,CASSLVPVVGQGKETQYF
TRBV10-3,TRBJ1-5,once,-,15,TGTGCCATCTGTCCAGGGCCCGGGGGCAATCAGCCCCAGCATTTT,CAICPGPGGNQPQHF
TRBV29-1,TRBJ1-1,once,-,10,TGCAGCGTCACCTACAGGGAAGCTTTCTTT,CSVTYREAFF
TRBV11-2,TRBJ2-7,-,-,11,TGTGCCAGCAGCTTAGTTAGCGAGCAGTACTTC,CASSLVSEQYF
TRBV5-4,TRBJ2-1,-,-,12,TGTGCCAGCAGCTTGGGGGCGCACGAGCAGTTCTTC,CASSLGAHEQFF
TRBV4-2,TRBJ2-1,few,TRBD2,16,TGTGCCAGCAGCCAACGACTAGCGGGGGTCTACAATGAGCAGTTCTTC,CASSQRLAGVYNEQFF
TRBV9,TRBJ2-6,-,TRBD1,19,TGTGCCAGCAGCGTAGGCCCGACAGGGGTCACCTCTGGGGCCAACGTCCTGACTTTC,CASSVGPTGVTSGANVLTF
TRBV28,TRBJ2-1,once,-,17,TGTGCCAGCAGTTTATCGAGCGGGCGGAGCTCCTACAATGAGCAGTTCTTC,CASSLSSGRSSYNEQFF
TRBV18,TRBJ1-2,-,-,15,TGTGCCAGTGAATTGACCCTTGGAGGGGAGGGCGGCTACACCTTC,CASELTLGGEGGYTF
TRBV4-1,TRBJ2-7,-,-,12,TGCGCCAGCAGCCAAGCGTTGGGGCCGCAGTACTTC,CASSQALGPQYF
TRBV28,TRBJ1-1,-,TRBD1,13,TGTGCCAGCAGGACAGGGATGAACACTGAAGCTTTCTTT,CASRTGMNTEAFF
TRBV12-2,TRBJ2-7,-,-,15,TGTGCAAGTCGCGACCGGGACCCTGAGTTGTACGAGCAGTACTTC,CASRDRDPELYEQYF
TRBV10-3,TRBJ2-1,-,TRBD1,13,TGTGCCATCAGTGCGACAGGGGGCGGTGAGCAGTTCTTC,CAISATGGGEQFF
TRBV27,TRBJ2-2,-,-,13,TGTGCCAGCAGTCGGGTCTTCACCGGGGAGCTGTTTTTT,CASSRVFTGELFF
TRBV5-1,TRBJ1-1,-,-,12,TGCGCCAGCAGCATGGGGACGGGGGCAGCTTTCTTT,CASSMGTGAAFF
TRBV28,TRBJ1-4,-,-,16,TGTGCCAGCAGTTCCGGAGGGGCAGCAACTAATGAAAAACTGTTTTTT,CASSSGGAATNEKLFF
TRBV19,TRBJ1-2,-,-,14,TGTGCCAGTAGTAACCAGGGCGGTTACTATGGCTACACCTTC,CASSNQGGYYGYTF
TRBV6-5,TRBJ2-7,-,-,14,TGTGCCAGCAGTTACGGTGACTACCCCTACGAGCAGTACTTC,CASSYGDYPYEQYF
TRBV9,TRBJ2-3,-,TRBD2,16,TGTGCCAGCAGCGCTTCACCGGGACTAGTTGCAGATACGCAGTATTTT,CASSASPGLVADTQYF
TRBV5-4,TRBJ2-7,-,TRBD1,15,TGTGCCAGCAGCCAGGGACAGGGGAGCTCCTACGAGCAGTACTTC,CASSQGQGSSYEQYF
TRBV28,TRBJ2-7,-,-,11,TGTGCCAGCAGTTTTTACTACGAGCAGTACTTC,CASSFYYEQYF
TRBV5-1,TRBJ2-3,-,TRBD2,16,TGCGCCAGCAGCTTAGGGACTAGCGGATTCACAGATACGCAGTATTTT,CASSLGTSGFTDTQYF
TRBV4-2,TRBJ2-7,-,TRBD1,16,TGTGCCAGCAGTCACGGAGGAGGACAGGGCGCCTACGAGCAGTACTTC,CASSHGGGQGAYEQYF
TRBV10-3,TRBJ2-1,few,TRBD2,15,TGTGCCATCAGTGACGCGGGACTAGCGGGATATGAGCAGTTCTTC,CAISDAGLAGYEQFF
TRBV5-8,TRBJ1-1,-,-,13,TGTGCCAGCAGCTTTGTATGGGGGACTGAAGCTTTCTTT,CASSFVWGTEAFF
TRBV9,TRBJ2-3,-,-,15,TGTGCCAGCAGCGTAGTGGGGACATACACAGATACGCAGTATTTT,CASSVVGTYTDTQYF
TRBV27,TRBJ2-2,-,TRBD2,16,TGTGCCAGCAGTTTTACCGGGACTACGAACACCGGGGAGCTGTTTTTT,CASSFTGTTNTGELFF
TRBV5-8,TRBJ1-6,-,-,13,TGTGCCAGCAGCCACCCCACCACCCCGGCGCTCCACTTT,CASSHPTTPALHF
TRBV5-8,TRBJ2-1,-,-,15,TGTGCCAGCGATACCAGGGCCCACCGGGGCGGTGAGCAGTTCTTC,CASDTRAHRGGEQFF
TRBV27,TRBJ2-5,few,-,12,TGTGCCAGCAGTTCGACGGGGAAGACCCAGTACTTC,CASSSTGKTQYF
TRBV7-9,TRBJ1-4,-,TRBD1,14,TGTGCCAGCAGCCTAACAGGGGGCCGGGAAAAACTGTTTTTT,CASSLTGGREKLFF
TRBV7-2,TRBJ2-7,-,-,12,TGTGCCAGCAGCTTAGGCCCACGGGAGCAGTACTTC,CASSLGPREQYF
TRBV11-2,TRBJ1-1,-,-,13,TGTGCCAGCAGCCAGGGGACAAACACTGAAGCTTTCTTT,CASSQGTNTEAFF
TRBV18,TRBJ2-5,-,-,13,TGTGCCAGCTCACCCGGAAACCAAGAGACCCAGTACTTC,CASSPGNQETQYF
TRBV11-2,TRBJ2-3,-,TRBD2,15,TGTGCCAGCAGCCCCGGACTAGCGCCTACAGATACGCAGTATTTT,CASSPGLAPTDTQYF